This TCR beta chain stems from a study of regulatory T cells in long-lasting Graves disease. The authors built TCR beta libraries using iRepertoire HTBI primers and Arm-PCR of CDR3 regions. In the original analysis: Sequenced samples collectively carried around 60 TRBV and 14 to 15 TRBJ segments. TCRdb called the multiplex PCR reads again in MiXCR, with one record for every CDR3 protein. TCRdb, rather than the study authors, made the V and J calls. The sample records about 210,000 distinct CDR3 sequences, approximately 18% being singletons. At least ten counts were recorded for this clonotype. The junction shows a germline mismatch at one end, possibly a read error. The CDR3 extends over 14 amino acids. As to time point: newly diagnosed GD, antithyroid drugs for less than 3 months. Making the TCR library involved RNA that had been extracted from PBMCs. The same specimen was also included in a second study, on T cells in Graves' hyperthyroidism and ophthalmopathy. That source adds: RT-PCR in the first round (using the HTBI primer set) targeted the TCR CDR3. Ophthalmopathy, which appeared later, was predicted by the model a median around 6.9 months before onset.

The chain carries TRBV12-3 or TRBV12-4 and TRBJ2-2; the match to TRBD2 covers 10 bases. The sample consisted of peripheral blood mononuclear cells (PBMCs), taken at new diagnosis, from a patient treated with antithyroid drugs. The sequence derives from a woman younger than 45 with Graves disease. The CDR3 protein is CASSLAGETGELFF. The DNA for the CDR3 is TGTGCCAGCAGTCTAGCGGGAGAGACCGGGGAGCTGTTTTTT.